This T cell receptor (beta chain) comes out of a study of cytomegalovirus exposure and HLA in healthy donors. PCR involved 60 Vbeta and 13 Jbeta primers. Some clones are missing from TCRdb's copy, which holds only in-frame ones; the method was immunoSEQ multiplex PCR. Counted here are under 200,000 clones, 10% to 15% occurring once; the ten biggest clones make up approximately 8.4%. This clone occurred a few times. Its antigen is not identified. The CDR3 extends over 12 amino acids. V gave up 9 bases and J gave up 8 bases; unmatched junction bases: 9. CDR1 SGHNT and CDR2 YYREEE come from the germline V gene (reference sequence). The study's findings and limits: Indistinguishability led to the exclusion of some V segments, TRBV6-2 and TRBV6-3 included.

The specimen was PBMCs. The chain is built from TRBV5-4 and TRBJ1-2, with 8 bases that match TRBD1. The sequence came from a man aged 50 to 59 in good health and CMV-seropositive. This CDR3 reads CATVQGEEGYTF. The CDR3 region has the DNA TGTGCCACCGTACAGGGGGAGGAAGGCTACACCTTC.